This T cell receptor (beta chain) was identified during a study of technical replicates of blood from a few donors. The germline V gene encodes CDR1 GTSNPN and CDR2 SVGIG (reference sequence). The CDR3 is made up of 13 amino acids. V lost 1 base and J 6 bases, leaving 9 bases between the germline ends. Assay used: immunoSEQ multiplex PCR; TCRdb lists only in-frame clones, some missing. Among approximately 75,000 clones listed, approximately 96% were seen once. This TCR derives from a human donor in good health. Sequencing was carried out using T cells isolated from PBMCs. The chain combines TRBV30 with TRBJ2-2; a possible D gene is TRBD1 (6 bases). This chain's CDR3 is CAWSASGAGELFF. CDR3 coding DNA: TGTGCCTGGAGTGCGTCAGGGGCCGGGGAGCTGTTTTTT.